This TCR beta chain was identified in a study of response to subunit inactivated influenza vaccine. Broader study findings: Few new T cells, the authors suggested, are recruited by each seasonal influenza vaccination.

This clonotype has at least ten counts. Its target is not known. One entry per CDR3 protein results from TCRdb running MiXCR on the RT-PCR reads. The sample has about 540,000 distinct CDR3 sequences, 12% to 15% seen once. V shed 6 bases and J shed 4 bases, with 13 bases lying between them. The length of the CDR3 is 13 residues. Per the germline V gene, CDR1 is DFQATT and CDR2 is SNEGSKA (reference sequence). The chain combines TRBV20-1 with TRBJ2-1, with D unresolved. The sequence was collected from a man aged 45-65 years who received an inactivated influenza vaccine. The material sequenced was PBMCs from blood, taken roughly 12 days after vaccination. The CDR3 reads CSAPGSGYNEQFF. The CDR3 DNA reads as TGCAGTGCGCCCGGGTCCGGTTACAATGAGCAGTTCTTC.